This paragraph reports one T cell receptor (beta chain). The data belong to a study of blood T cell repertoires in COVID-19. This CDR3 is built from 14 residues. Germline CDR1 is SGHNT and CDR2 is YENEEA. V was shortened by 0 bases and J by 7 bases, with 13 bases between the two germline ends. Using immunoSEQ multiplex PCR, the repertoire was profiled, and TCRdb retains in-frame clones only, with some absent. The sample consists of about 310,000 clones, around 90% of them appearing once. The chain uses TRBV11-3 and TRBJ2-7, with D tentatively TRBD2 (5 bases). The receptor's source is a woman aged 25-40 years with COVID-19, enrolled during active disease. Material for sequencing was peripheral blood. CDR3 residues: CASSLDGDPGEQYF. DNA for the CDR3: TGTGCCAGCAGCTTAGATGGCGACCCGGGGGAGCAGTACTTC.